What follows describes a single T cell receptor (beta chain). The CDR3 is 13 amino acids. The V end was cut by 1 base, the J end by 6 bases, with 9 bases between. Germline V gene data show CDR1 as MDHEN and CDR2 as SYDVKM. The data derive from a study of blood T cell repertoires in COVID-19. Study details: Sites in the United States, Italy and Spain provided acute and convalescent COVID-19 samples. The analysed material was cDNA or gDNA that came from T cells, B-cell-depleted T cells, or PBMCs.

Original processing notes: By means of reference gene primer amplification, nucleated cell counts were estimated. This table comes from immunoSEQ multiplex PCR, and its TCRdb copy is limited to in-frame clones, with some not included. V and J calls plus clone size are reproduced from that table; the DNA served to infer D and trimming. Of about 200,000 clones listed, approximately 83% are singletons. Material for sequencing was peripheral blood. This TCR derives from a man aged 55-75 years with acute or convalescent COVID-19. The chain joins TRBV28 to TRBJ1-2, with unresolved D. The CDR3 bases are TGTGCCAGCAGTTTATTGAGGGTCGATGGCTACACCTTC. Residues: CASSLLRVDGYTF.